This T cell receptor beta chain was obtained from a study of memory CD4+ T cells and cytomegalovirus serostatus. Single viable CD3+CD4+CD8-CD45RO+ cells were sorted as the memory CD4+ T cells. Germline trimming cut 5 bases from V and 6 bases from J; bases unmatched to any gene: 4. The CDR3 totals 13 residues. The germline CDR1 and CDR2 sequences are LNHDA and SQIVND (reference sequence). Generated by immunoSEQ multiplex PCR, the TCRdb table keeps only in-frame clones and is missing some. The sample lists about 58,000 clones; more than 70% were seen once. The source material was memory CD4+ T cells from blood. The chain links TRBV19 to TRBJ2-3; 8 bases align to TRBD1. The TCR was taken from an adult in good health and CMV-seronegative. Some clones in this sample may be carry-over from other donors' samples. CDR3 DNA sequence: TGTGCCAGTAGTCCCTGGACAGGGGATACGCAGTATTTT. This translates into CASSPWTGDTQYF.